Listed here are 2 T cell receptor beta chains from one sample, sequenced in a study of regulatory T cells in long-lasting Graves disease. Time point given: persistent/refractory GD, antithyroid drugs over 5 years with positive TRAb. There was RNA extracted from PBMCs, and the TCR library was made from it. According to the study, TCR beta libraries were built with iRepertoire HTBI primers and CDR3-region Arm-PCR. TCRdb re-called the multiplex PCR reads through MiXCR, storing one row per CDR3 protein. The data show roughly 300,000 distinct CDR3 sequences, 20% seen once. The material sequenced was peripheral blood mononuclear cells (PBMCs), taken when the disease was refractory, from a patient treated with antithyroid drugs. These receptors all come from a female donor with Graves disease.

The chain links TRBV19 to TRBJ2-7; 11 bases are shared with TRBD1. The CDR3 spans 13 residues. Germline V gives CDR1 LNHDA, CDR2 SQIVND (reference sequence). V lost 4 bases to trimming and J lost 6 bases; unmatched junction nucleotides: 2. This chain's CDR3 is CASSKGQGGEQYF. The DNA for the CDR3 is TGTGCCAGTAGTAAGGGACAGGGGGGCGAGCAGTACTTC.

This clonotype appeared a few times. A clone one base away is much larger, so this may be a read error. The J gene is TRBJ1-1, the V gene TRBV12-3 or TRBV12-4; 8 nucleotides agree with TRBD1. V was pared by 7 bases and J by 3 bases, with 13 bases of the junction left unmatched. The CDR3 extends over 16 amino acids. CDR3 sequence: CASTSKGTGVDTEAFF. In DNA form, the CDR3 reads TGTGCCAGCACCTCGAAGGGGACAGGCGTGGACACTGAAGCTTTCTTT.